The rows below give T cell receptor beta chains drawn from one sample of a study of T cells in Graves' hyperthyroidism and ophthalmopathy. MiXCR, run by TCRdb on the multiplex PCR reads, gives a single entry per CDR3 protein. The data hold about 300,000 distinct CDR3 sequences, with about an eighth observed a single time. The sample consisted of blood. Receptor source: a woman in her 30s with Graves' hyperthyroidism that later progressed to Graves' ophthalmopathy. CDR3s include the opening cysteine and the closing phenylalanine or tryptophan. A D gene is named only where the DNA matches it firmly. Rows may omit the clone size; those that give it use once, few, many or a size class.

d_call,j_call,clone_size,v_call,cdr3_aa
TRBD1,TRBJ1-1,many,TRBV30,CAQISRGQSFF
NA,TRBJ1-5,few,TRBV7-2,CASSLVGYSNQPQHF
NA,TRBJ1-5,many,TRBV6-5,CASSYSKEYNQPQHF
NA,TRBJ2-2,many,TRBV18,CASSGGQEDTGELFF
NA,TRBJ1-1,many,TRBV20-1,CSAREGVGNAEAFF
TRBD2,TRBJ2-1,few,TRBV9,CASSVETSGSYNEQFF
TRBD2,TRBJ2-2,few,TRBV7-6,CASSSGGETGELFF
TRBD1,TRBJ1-5,many,TRBV28,CASSLLNWGTGGPPQHF
NA,TRBJ1-4,many,TRBV7-6,CASSATGPGNEKLFF
NA,TRBJ1-2,NA,TRBV5-4,CASSLDGQHYGYTF
NA,TRBJ2-1,many,TRBV7-2,CASRLGGSSYNEQFF
TRBD2,TRBJ2-1,few,TRBV6-1,CASSQTSGRFTEQFF
NA,TRBJ2-6,NA,TRBV27,CASSLGPRAGANVLTF
NA,TRBJ1-5,many,TRBV12-3/TRBV12-4,CASSLSQNQPQHF
TRBD2,TRBJ2-7,NA,TRBV11-2,CASSPGLAGESSYEQYF
TRBD2,TRBJ2-3,many,TRBV7-3,CASTSGSGGDTQYF
TRBD2,TRBJ2-1,many,TRBV30,CAWSLSGRTNEQFF